Shown below are 30 T cell receptor beta chains from a single sample sequenced in a study of blood T cell repertoires in COVID-19. This table comes from immunoSEQ multiplex PCR, and its TCRdb copy is limited to in-frame clones, with some not included. Of about 270,000 clones in the sample, roughly 85% were seen once. Material for sequencing was peripheral blood. The receptors here all came from a human donor in a cohort sampled during active COVID-19.

This clone has only a few counts. This chain uses TRBV11-1 with TRBJ2-1; D is unresolved. Germline assignment: CDR1 SGHAT and CDR2 FQDESV (reference sequence). CDR3 length: 13 amino acids. Trimming took 6 bases from V and 5 from J, leaving 11 bases between them. The CDR3 region has the DNA TGTGCCAGCAGTGGAGCTGACCACAATGAGCAGTTCTTC. It encodes CASSGADHNEQFF.

As DNA, the CDR3 is TGTGCCAGCAGCTTCGGGGGACTAGCGGGATCTGGGGCCAACGTCCTGACTTTC. This translates into CASSFGGLAGSGANVLTF. The chain joins TRBV5-4 to TRBJ2-6; 13 positions match TRBD2. The CDR3 runs 18 residues. Looked up from germline, CDR1 is SGHNT and CDR2 is YYREEE (reference sequence). The trim removed 2 bases at V and 1 base at J, leaving 3 bases unmatched.

The gene calls are TRBV9 and TRBJ2-5, with a weak D call TRBD2 (6 bases). This CDR3 is built from 17 residues. Germline V gives CDR1 SGDLS, CDR2 YYNGEE. Trimming removed 4 bases from V and 0 bases from J, with 19 bases in between. This CDR3 is CASSSQGGGMYQETQYF. In nucleotides, the CDR3 is TGTGCCAGCAGCTCTCAGGGTGGCGGGATGTACCAAGAGACCCAGTACTTC.

The J gene is TRBJ1-1, the V gene TRBV12-3 or TRBV12-4; D is possibly TRBD1 (5 bases). This CDR3 is 11 amino acids long. V lost 6 bases to trimming and J lost 7 bases, with 9 bases between them. The CDR3 spells CASRFGGEAFF. The DNA for the CDR3 is TGTGCCAGCAGATTCGGGGGTGAAGCTTTCTTT.

The chain employs TRBV29-1 and TRBJ1-1, with D possibly being TRBD1 (5 bases). Trimming left V 6 bases short and J 4 bases short, with 15 bases between. CDR1 and CDR2 (germline): SQVTM, ANQGSEA. This CDR3 region has 13 residues. The CDR3 reads CSVPREVGTEAFF. The CDR3 region has the DNA TGCAGCGTGCCCAGGGAGGTAGGCACTGAAGCTTTCTTT.

CDR3 in DNA: TGTGCCAGCAGCCACGGAACTAGCGGGACTTACGAGCAGTACTTC. Its protein product is CASSHGTSGTYEQYF. This rearrangement joins TRBV5-4 to TRBJ2-7; 10 positions match TRBD2. This CDR3 comprises 15 residues. V was pared by 4 bases and J by 4 bases, with 8 bases of the junction left unmatched. Germline V gene data show CDR1 as SGHNT and CDR2 as YYREEE (reference sequence).

CDR3 amino acids: CASTPRVSRLDTQYF. The CDR3 nucleotides are TGTGCCAGCACCCCTAGAGTGAGCCGACTGGATACGCAGTATTTT. This rearrangement joins TRBV21-1 to TRBJ2-3; the table's D call, TRBD2, has no DNA check behind it. TRBV21-1 is an annotated pseudogene. The CDR3 is 15 amino acids.

V gene TRBV5-1 combines with J gene TRBJ2-1; 9 bases are shared with TRBD2. Germline V gives CDR1 SGHRS, CDR2 YFSETQ. CDR3 length: 17 amino acids. The ends lost 4 bases at V and 0 bases at J; junction bases unmatched: 8. The DNA for the CDR3 is TGCGCCAGCAGCGAGGGACTAGCTACGAGCTCCTACAATGAGCAGTTCTTC. Protein product: CASSEGLATSSYNEQFF.

The chain links TRBV28 to TRBJ1-2; TRBD1 might be the D (6 bases). The ends were cut back, 6 bases at V and 5 bases at J, with 10 bases in the middle. CDR3 size: 12 residues. The germline CDR1 and CDR2 sequences are MDHEN and SYDVKM. In nucleotides, the CDR3 is TGTGCCAGCAGATCCGGACAGTATGGCTACACCTTC. It specifies CASRSGQYGYTF.

The chain couples TRBV10-3 to TRBJ2-5, with a weak D call TRBD2 (6 bases). Per germline, CDR1 ENHRY and CDR2 SYGVKD. V lost 3 bases and J lost 4, with 9 bases in between. This CDR3 is 13 amino acids long. In nucleotides, the CDR3 is TGTGCCATCAGTGATGGGGAGGTAGAGACCCAGTACTTC. Residues: CAISDGEVETQYF.

This clone was recorded at least ten times. V gene TRBV27 combines with J gene TRBJ1-5; no clear D gene. This CDR3 comprises 13 residues. Deletions cut 2 bases from V and 9 bases from J, with 11 bases between. Per the germline V gene, CDR1 is MNHEY and CDR2 is SMNVEV (reference sequence). In nucleotides, the CDR3 is TGTGCCAGCAGTTTAGGCCCCAAGCGGCCCCAGCATTTT. As protein: CASSLGPKRPQHF.

The chain combines TRBV2 with TRBJ2-7; TRBD2 matches at 11 bases. CDR3 size: 13 residues. The germline CDR1 and CDR2 sequences are SNHLY and FYNNEI. V lost 7 bases, J lost 3 bases, and 2 bases stayed unmatched. The CDR3 spells CASTGTSGYEQYF. In DNA, the CDR3 is TGTGCCAGCACCGGGACTAGCGGCTACGAGCAGTACTTC.

The V and J genes are TRBV28 and TRBJ2-5; 14 bases line up with TRBD2. The CDR3 loop spans 15 amino acids. Germline assignment: CDR1 MDHEN and CDR2 SYDVKM. The ends lost 2 bases at V and 4 bases at J; junction bases unmatched: 0. The CDR3 DNA is TGTGCCAGCAGTTTAGGACTAGCGGGGGGAGAGACCCAGTACTTC. This translates into CASSLGLAGGETQYF. The entire variable domain, with the rest obtained from reference TRBV28 and TRBJ2-5, is as follows: DVKVTQSSRYLVKRTGEKVFLECVQDMDHENMFWYRQDPGLGLRLIYFSYDVKMKEKGDIPEGYSVSREKKERFSLILESASTNQTSMYLCASSLGLAGGETQYFGPGTRLLVL.

In its sample, this clone was seen a few times. J is TRBJ2-2 and V is TRBV6-2 or TRBV6-3; 11 bases align to TRBD1. The V gene's germline CDR1 is MNHEY and CDR2 SVGEGT. V lost 4 bases, J lost 4 bases, and 11 bases stayed unmatched. This CDR3 is 18 amino acids long. CDR3 DNA: TGTGCCAGCAGTTCTCCTAGGCGGACAGGGGGCGGCACCGGGGAGCTGTTTTTT. Translating gives CASSSPRRTGGGTGELFF.

The chain carries TRBV9 and TRBJ2-2, with 10 bases lining up with TRBD2. This CDR3 is 16 amino acids long. V lost 4 bases and J lost 8; bases outside the gene matches: 11. Germline V lookup: CDR1 SGDLS, CDR2 YYNGEE. Here the CDR3 DNA reads TGTGCCAGCAGCTCCCAGAGTAGCGGGAGGTCGGGGGAGCTGTTTTTT. It is translated as CASSSQSSGRSGELFF.

The chain uses TRBV2 and TRBJ2-5, with TRBD2 as a possible D gene (6 bases). The ends were cut back, 7 bases at V and 7 bases at J, with 16 bases in the middle. Per germline, CDR1 SNHLY and CDR2 FYNNEI. The CDR3 contains 13 residues. The CDR3 DNA reads as TGTGCCAGCACCGAGGGGACTCTGGGGACCCAGTACTTC. The encoded protein is CASTEGTLGTQYF.

The J gene is TRBJ1-6, the V gene TRBV28; the D is unclear. CDR1 MDHEN and CDR2 SYDVKM come from the germline V gene. V shed 6 bases and J shed 7 bases, with 4 bases lying between them. CDR3 length: 11 residues. Here the CDR3 reads CASRGNSPLHF. In nucleotides, the CDR3 is TGTGCCAGCAGGGGCAATTCACCCCTCCACTTT.

V is TRBV7-2 and J is TRBJ1-2; tentative D call: TRBD1 (6 bases). Germline V CDR1 and CDR2: SGHTA, FQGNSA. Trimming removed 5 bases from V and 4 bases from J, with 11 bases in between. CDR3 length equals 13 residues. CDR3 sequence: CASSGGGAYGYTF. The CDR3 coding sequence is TGTGCCAGCAGCGGTGGGGGCGCCTATGGCTACACCTTC.

The V gene is TRBV18, the J gene TRBJ2-1, with 11 bases identical to TRBD2. Germline values: CDR1 KGHSH, CDR2 LQKENI. V shed 4 bases, J shed 4 bases, and the junction held 3 bases outside the gene matches. The CDR3 spans 15 residues. The CDR3 region is CASSLTSGEYNEQFF. The DNA of the CDR3 is TGTGCCAGCTCACTGACTAGCGGGGAGTACAATGAGCAGTTCTTC.

The V gene is TRBV5-1, the J gene TRBJ1-2; TRBD1 aligns across 7 bases. CDR1 and CDR2 from the germline V gene are SGHRS and YFSETQ. V was pared by 4 bases and J by 4 bases, with 10 bases of the junction left unmatched. The CDR3 has 15 amino acids. Here the CDR3 reads CASSVRDSGTYGYTF. Written as DNA, the CDR3 is TGCGCCAGCAGCGTCCGGGACAGTGGAACCTATGGCTACACCTTC.

The V call is TRBV7-2, the J call TRBJ1-2; the match to TRBD1 covers 8 bases. V shed 5 bases, J shed 8 bases, and the junction held 7 bases outside the gene matches. Germline assignment: CDR1 SGHTA and CDR2 FQGNSA. This CDR3 has 13 amino acids. The CDR3 nucleotides read TGTGCCAGCAGCCCTGACAGGGGAGGAGGCTACACCTTC. Its protein product is CASSPDRGGGYTF.

CDR3 DNA: TGTGCCAGCAGTTACTCCCCCCCAGGGGACACTGAAGCTTTCTTT. Amino acid sequence: CASSYSPPGDTEAFF. This chain connects TRBV6-5 to TRBJ1-1, with TRBD1 as a possible D gene (6 bases). The germline V and J ends were trimmed by 0 bases and 3 bases, with 11 bases remaining between them. The germline gives CDR1 MNHEY, CDR2 SVGAGI. The CDR3 totals 15 residues.

Only a few counts were recorded for this clone. This CDR3 is CASSPPILRAGELFF. As DNA, the CDR3 is TGTGCCAGCTCACCGCCTATCCTACGGGCCGGGGAGCTGTTTTTT. J is TRBJ2-2 and V is TRBV18, with D hard to call. CDR3 size: 15 residues. Germline V gene data show CDR1 as KGHSH and CDR2 as LQKENI. The germline V and J ends were trimmed by 3 bases and 6 bases, with 14 bases remaining between them.

This clone has more than one count but fewer than ten. The CDR3 reads CASSLGASGSNEQFF. In DNA form, the CDR3 reads TGCGCCAGCAGCCTTGGGGCTAGCGGGAGTAATGAGCAGTTCTTC. The rearrangement uses TRBV5-1 and TRBJ2-1; 10 bases line up with TRBD2. Germline V lookup: CDR1 SGHRS, CDR2 YFSETQ. V trimming: 4 bases; J trimming: 7 bases; junction bases outside the gene matches: 8. This CDR3 comprises 15 residues.

The CDR3 DNA reads TGTGCCAGCAGCTTAGCTTCTCTCAACGAGGATACGCAGTATTTT. Protein product: CASSLASLNEDTQYF. The chain joins TRBV7-9 to TRBJ2-3; D is unresolved. Germline V gives CDR1 SEHNR, CDR2 FQNEAQ (reference sequence). The CDR3 is 15 residues long. The V end was cut by 0 bases, the J end by 6 bases, with 13 bases between.

The gene calls are TRBV6-5 and TRBJ2-7, with 8 bases that match TRBD2. Trimming removed 4 bases from V and 4 bases from J; junction bases left unmatched: 9. The CDR3 runs to 15 residues. CDR1 MNHEY and CDR2 SVGAGI come from the germline V gene. The CDR3 DNA follows: TGTGCCAGCAGTTCCCCGAGCGGGAGTTGGTACGAGCAGTACTTC. Its translation: CASSSPSGSWYEQYF.

V is TRBV5-4 and J is TRBJ1-2, with a tentative D call TRBD1 (6 bases). Germline V lookup: CDR1 SGHNT, CDR2 YYREEE (reference sequence). There are 13 residues in the CDR3. V dropped 1 base and J dropped 4 bases, with 8 bases sitting between them. The CDR3 DNA follows: TGTGCCAGCAGCTTGACAGGGACCTATGGCTACACCTTC. Translation gives CASSLTGTYGYTF.

V and J are TRBV13 and TRBJ2-2; 9 bases align to TRBD2. Germline values: CDR1 PRHDT, CDR2 FYEKMQ (reference sequence). Trimming took 7 bases from V and 2 from J; bases not matched to a gene: 5. CDR3 length: 15 residues. The CDR3 here is CASKRTSANTGELFF. The CDR3 DNA follows: TGTGCCAGCAAAAGGACTAGCGCTAACACCGGGGAGCTGTTTTTT.

This chain connects TRBV27 to TRBJ2-1, with 7 nucleotides matching TRBD2. CDR1 is MNHEY, CDR2 SMNVEV, per germline (reference sequence). Trimming at V came to 2 bases and at J to 4 bases, leaving 5 bases not matched to a gene. CDR3 length equals 15 residues. CDR3 protein: CASSLMASGYNEQFF. In DNA, the CDR3 is TGTGCCAGCAGTTTAATGGCTAGCGGTTACAATGAGCAGTTCTTC.

This rearrangement joins TRBV6-2 or TRBV6-3 to TRBJ2-7; the match to TRBD1 covers 9 bases. Germline assignment: CDR1 MNHEY and CDR2 SVGEGT. CDR3 length: 17 residues. The V and J ends lost 2 bases and 1 base, in that order; junction bases with no gene match: 9. CDR3 residues: CASSYTDRGTWSYEQYF. In DNA, the CDR3 is TGTGCCAGCAGTTACACGGACAGGGGAACATGGTCCTACGAGCAGTACTTC.